This entry lists 30 T cell receptor beta chains sequenced from one sample in a study of identical twins. TCRdb fed the 5' RACE reads into MiXCR, producing one record per CDR3 protein. The repertoire holds 1.5 million to 2 million distinct CDR3 sequences, around 33% seen once, with under 0.35% in the top ten. The sequenced material came from cord blood. All receptors derive from a newborn girl in good health.

This clonotype was counted between two and nine times. This sequence joins TRBV29-1 and TRBJ2-4; D possibly corresponds to TRBD1 (6 bases). Germline lookup yields CDR1 SQVTM and CDR2 ANQGSEA. V was shortened by 7 bases and J by 13 bases, with 17 bases between the two germline ends. The CDR3 is 11 amino acids. This CDR3 is CSGGWGPQQYF. For the CDR3, the DNA is TGCAGCGGGGGTTGGGGGCCCCAGCAGTACTTC.

V usage is TRBV5-6 and J usage is TRBJ1-6, with TRBD1 matching 9 bases. The trim removed 0 bases at V and 4 bases at J, leaving 5 bases unmatched. CDR3 length equals 17 residues. Per the germline V gene, CDR1 is SGHDT and CDR2 is YYEEEE. The CDR3 is CASSLVRTGVYNSPLHF. The CDR3, as DNA: TGTGCCAGCAGCTTGGTTCGGACAGGGGTTTATAATTCACCCCTCCACTTT.

This clonotype was counted between two and nine times. The gene calls are TRBV7-9 and TRBJ2-5; no clear D gene. The CDR3 is 15 residues long. Germline-derived CDR1 and CDR2 are SEHNR and FQNEAQ (reference sequence). Trimming took off 0 bases at V and 5 bases at J, with 13 bases between the two ends. CDR3 in DNA: TGTGCCAGCAGCTTAGCGGTGGCGATTCGGGAGACCCAGTACTTC. It encodes CASSLAVAIRETQYF.

The CDR3 DNA sequence: TGCAGTGCTAGAGACGGGGGTGGGGCCAACGTCCTGACTTTC. This translates into CSARDGGGANVLTF. The genes are TRBV20-1 and TRBJ2-6; D may be TRBD2 (6 bases). The CDR3 has 14 residues. Germline V lookup: CDR1 DFQATT, CDR2 SNEGSKA (reference sequence). The ends were cut back, 0 bases at V and 3 bases at J, with 6 bases in the middle.

This clonotype has more than one count but fewer than ten. Mismatch with germline at one junction end may stem from a read error. The chain uses TRBV20-1 and TRBJ2-3; the match to TRBD2 covers 12 bases. Germline V gene sequence: CDR1 DFQATT, CDR2 SNEGSKA (reference sequence). The length of the CDR3 is 13 residues. CDR3 protein: CSTSGGSTDTQYF. As DNA, the CDR3 is TGCAGTACTAGCGGGGGGTCCACAGATACGCAGTATTTT.

The chain joins TRBV7-2 to TRBJ1-2; D perhaps matches TRBD1 (5 bases). Trimming cost V 1 base and J 4 bases, with 13 bases left between them. Per the germline V gene, CDR1 is SGHTA and CDR2 is FQGNSA. The CDR3 runs to 15 residues. The CDR3 here is CASSLEGSHGYGYTF. The CDR3 DNA reads as TGTGCCAGCAGCTTAGAGGGGAGCCATGGCTATGGCTACACCTTC.

This clonotype appeared a few times. The chain couples TRBV6-6 to TRBJ2-7; 13 bases fit TRBD2. Looked up from germline, CDR1 is MNHNY and CDR2 is SVGAGI (reference sequence). V lost 6 bases, J lost 1 base, and 6 bases stayed unmatched. CDR3 length equals 16 residues. The CDR3 here is CASRAGLAGVSYEQYF. CDR3 coding DNA: TGTGCCAGCAGGGCCGGACTAGCGGGAGTGTCCTACGAGCAGTACTTC.

V usage is TRBV7-2 and J usage is TRBJ2-3; D gene ambiguous. This CDR3 is 14 amino acids long. With 5 bases removed from V and 1 base from J, the gap between germline ends came to 10 bases. The V gene's germline CDR1 is SGHTA and CDR2 FQGNSA. CDR3 loop: CASSKLMGTDTQYF. DNA of the CDR3: TGTGCCAGCAGCAAACTCATGGGCACAGATACGCAGTATTTT.

The chain carries TRBV4-1 and TRBJ2-3; a possible D gene is TRBD1 (5 bases). The V gene lost 4 bases and the J gene lost 5 bases, with 13 bases spanning the gap. This CDR3 region has 14 residues. Germline V gene data show CDR1 as MGHRA and CDR2 as YSYEKL. The CDR3 nucleotides are TGCGCCAGCAGCCCGAACAGGTTTGGAGATACGCAGTATTTT. Its protein product is CASSPNRFGDTQYF.

The chain uses TRBV24-1 and TRBJ2-1; 14 bases fit TRBD2. Germline V CDR1 and CDR2: KGHDR, SFDVKD. Germline trimming cut 9 bases from V and 3 bases from J; bases unmatched to any gene: 6. The length of the CDR3 is 16 residues. The CDR3, as DNA: TGTGCCACCGGGACTAGCGGGAGCACCTACTACAATGAGCAGTTCTTC. Translating it yields CATGTSGSTYYNEQFF.

Concerning this clonotype itself: An end of the junction differs from the germline gene, which may be a read error. This rearrangement joins TRBV10-3 to TRBJ1-6; the D gene is possibly TRBD1 (5 bases). This CDR3 has 16 amino acids. Germline loops: CDR1 ENHRY, CDR2 SYGVKD. In DNA form, the CDR3 reads TGTGCCATCGGTGAGCGTCAGGGCACCTATAATTCACCCCTCCACTTT. Its translation is CAIGERQGTYNSPLHF.

V usage is TRBV4-1 and J usage is TRBJ1-2; 12 bases are shared with TRBD1. V trimming: 1 base; J trimming: 4 bases; junction bases outside the gene matches: 7. The CDR3 length is 17 residues. CDR1 and CDR2 from the germline V gene are MGHRA and YSYEKL. The CDR3, as DNA: TGCGCCAGCAGCCAAGTCCTCGGGACAGGGGGCGGCTATGGCTACACCTTC. Protein sequence: CASSQVLGTGGGYGYTF.

This clonotype has just a few counts. The chain recombines TRBV10-3 with TRBJ2-7, with a weak D call TRBD2 (6 bases). Trimming stripped 4 bases from V and 3 bases from J, with 7 bases between. Germline CDR1 ENHRY, CDR2 SYGVKD. The CDR3 is made up of 12 amino acids. The DNA of the CDR3 is TGTGCCATCAGTGTCGGGGGCTACGAGCAGTACTTC. Protein sequence: CAISVGGYEQYF.

This clonotype occurred a few times. This chain links TRBV5-6 with TRBJ2-7, with a weak D call TRBD2 (5 bases). CDR1 is SGHDT and CDR2 is YYEEEE in the germline V gene. Trimming took 0 bases from V and 3 from J, leaving 13 bases between them. The CDR3 sequence is 15 residues long. The CDR3 DNA sequence: TGTGCCAGCAGCTTGGGGGGTGGACTCCGCTACGAGCAGTACTTC. Its protein is CASSLGGGLRYEQYF.

The rearrangement uses TRBV21-1 and TRBJ2-5. Near its end, the DNA agrees better with TRBJ2-7, so the J call may be wrong. TRBV21-1 is listed as a pseudogene. The CDR3 extends over 14 amino acids. CDR3 region: CASSKEGNSCEQYF. As DNA, the CDR3 is TGTGCCAGCAGCAAAGAGGGTAACTCCTGCGAGCAGTACTTC.

The chain couples TRBV6-2 or TRBV6-3 to TRBJ2-3, with a tentative D call TRBD1 (5 bases). Germline CDR1 and CDR2: MNHEY and SVGEGT. CDR3 length: 14 residues. V lost 7 bases and J lost 0, with 11 bases in between. CDR3 in DNA: TGTGCCAGCAAGGCAGGGATAAGCACAGATACGCAGTATTTT. Amino acid sequence: CASKAGISTDTQYF.

The V call is TRBV28, the J call TRBJ2-7; tentatively, D is TRBD2 (5 bases). CDR1 is MDHEN, CDR2 SYDVKM, per germline. The V end lost 4 bases, the J end lost 0 bases, and 13 bases lay between the germline ends. The CDR3 sequence is 15 residues long. This chain's CDR3 is CASSSLDLPSYEQYF. In DNA form, the CDR3 reads TGTGCCAGCAGTTCCTTGGACTTACCCTCCTACGAGCAGTACTTC.

The rearrangement uses TRBV4-2 and TRBJ1-5, with D hard to call. In germline, CDR1 is LGHNA, CDR2 YNFKEQ. The CDR3 spans 15 residues. V gave up 4 bases and J gave up 0 bases, with 10 bases separating them. CDR3 in DNA: TGTGCCAGCAGCCCCCCGGACGATAGCAATCAGCCCCAGCATTTT. Protein sequence: CASSPPDDSNQPQHF.

The rearrangement joins TRBV7-2 to TRBJ2-7, with D maybe TRBD1 (6 bases). Germline V gene lookup returns CDR1 SGHTA and CDR2 FQGNSA. V gave up 7 bases and J gave up 0 bases, with 19 bases separating them. This CDR3 spans 16 amino acids. The chain's CDR3 is CASTLWGLGSSYEQYF. For the CDR3, the DNA is TGTGCCAGCACCCTTTGGGGGCTAGGGAGCTCCTACGAGCAGTACTTC.

This chain uses TRBV29-1 with TRBJ1-3; 9 nucleotides align to TRBD1. The CDR3 is 17 residues long. Germline V gives CDR1 SQVTM, CDR2 ANQGSEA. V lost 6 bases and J lost 1; bases outside the gene matches: 13. The CDR3 nucleotides read TGCAGCGTGCTGGGGCGGGGAGGACAGGGGTCTGGAAACACCATATATTTT. Encoded protein: CSVLGRGGQGSGNTIYF.

The V and J genes are TRBV20-1 and TRBJ2-7, with 12 bases lining up with TRBD2. The germline gives CDR1 DFQATT, CDR2 SNEGSKA (reference sequence). The CDR3 loop spans 15 amino acids. Trimming cost V 2 bases and J 4 bases; bases outside gene matches: 6. The DNA of the CDR3 is TGCAGTGCTAGACGGACTAGCGGGATTGGGTACGAGCAGTACTTC. Translated, it gives CSARRTSGIGYEQYF.

This clonotype was recorded once. A read error may produce the germline difference seen at one junction end. This rearrangement joins TRBV27 to TRBJ1-5, with D possibly being TRBD1 (5 bases). Germline CDR1 and CDR2: MNHEY and SMNVEV (reference sequence). The CDR3 sequence is 14 residues long. The CDR3 region is CASRRPGFNQPPHF. The CDR3 DNA sequence: TGTGCCAGCAGGCGGCCAGGGTTCAATCAGCCCCCGCATTTT.

This clonotype was picked up one time. The chain has TRBV29-1 and TRBJ2-5; 9 bases match TRBD1. The J call is doubtful: the DNA matches TRBJ2-7 better. Germline assignment: CDR1 SQVTM and CDR2 ANQGSEA. The CDR3 has 13 residues. CDR3 amino acids: CSARDRELSEQYF. The CDR3, as DNA: TGCAGCGCCCGGGACAGGGAGTTAAGCGAGCAGTACTTC.

This clonotype has just a few counts. This chain connects TRBV5-1 to TRBJ2-1; the D is unclear. The germline gives CDR1 SGHRS, CDR2 YFSETQ. V was clipped by 5 bases and J by 4 bases, with 13 bases between them. The CDR3 is 14 residues long. This chain's CDR3 is CASSGIEPYNEQFF. In DNA form, the CDR3 reads TGCGCCAGCAGTGGAATAGAACCTTACAATGAGCAGTTCTTC. Full variable domain (outside the CDR3, taken from reference TRBV5-1 and TRBJ2-1): KAGVTQTPRYLIKTRGQQVTLSCSPISGHRSVSWYQQTPGQGLQFLFEYFSETQRNKGNFPGRFSGRQFSNSRSEMNVSTLELGDSALYLCASSGIEPYNEQFFGPGTRLTVL.

The genes are TRBV12-3 or TRBV12-4 and TRBJ2-3; TRBD2 matches at 13 bases. The length of the CDR3 is 16 residues. Trimming removed 4 bases from V and 4 bases from J; junction bases left unmatched: 5. The CDR3 region has the DNA TGTGCCAGCAGTTCGCGGACTAGCGGGAGCGCAGATACGCAGTATTTT. This translates into CASSSRTSGSADTQYF.

This rearrangement joins TRBV6-2 or TRBV6-3 to TRBJ2-3; 8 bases fit TRBD2. The V gene end was trimmed by 5 bases and the J gene end by 2 bases; junction bases not matched to a gene: 6. The germline gives CDR1 MNHEY, CDR2 SVGEGT. The CDR3 is 15 amino acids. Here the CDR3 reads CASSRGRFPTDTQYF. In DNA, the CDR3 is TGTGCCAGCAGTCGCGGGAGGTTCCCCACAGATACGCAGTATTTT.

The chain employs TRBV4-2 and TRBJ2-1; the match to TRBD1 covers 8 bases. The CDR3 sequence is 13 residues long. With 4 bases clipped from V and 5 bases from J, the junction kept 1 base outside the gene matches. Germline V gene data show CDR1 as LGHNA and CDR2 as YNFKEQ. Written as DNA, the CDR3 is TGTGCCAGCAGCCCAGGGGGCAACAATGAGCAGTTCTTC. Encoded protein: CASSPGGNNEQFF.

In its sample, this clonotype was seen a few times. This sequence joins TRBV6-5 and TRBJ1-2; D ambiguous. The V end was cut by 0 bases, the J end by 5 bases, with 13 bases between. CDR1 is MNHEY and CDR2 is SVGAGI in the germline V gene. This CDR3 contains 15 residues. The CDR3: CASSYSRGGEYGYTF. CDR3 bases: TGTGCCAGCAGTTACTCCCGCGGCGGCGAGTATGGCTACACCTTC.

The rearrangement uses TRBV20-1 and TRBJ2-5; D unclear. Trimming shortened V by 0 bases and J by 4 bases, and 12 bases separated the two germline ends. The germline V gene encodes CDR1 DFQATT and CDR2 SNEGSKA (reference sequence). This CDR3 has 14 residues. In nucleotides, the CDR3 is TGCAGTGCTAGAGATAGTCGGGTTGGAGAGACCCAGTACTTC. Translated: CSARDSRVGETQYF.

This clonotype came up many times. The rearrangement links TRBV7-2 to TRBJ2-1, with 9 bases matching TRBD2. This CDR3 is 16 amino acids long. Trimming took 1 base from V and 5 from J; bases not matched to a gene: 6. CDR1 is SGHTA and CDR2 is FQGNSA in the germline V gene. The CDR3 is CASSLDRTSDHNEQFF. As DNA, the CDR3 is TGTGCCAGCAGCTTAGATCGGACTAGCGACCACAATGAGCAGTTCTTC.